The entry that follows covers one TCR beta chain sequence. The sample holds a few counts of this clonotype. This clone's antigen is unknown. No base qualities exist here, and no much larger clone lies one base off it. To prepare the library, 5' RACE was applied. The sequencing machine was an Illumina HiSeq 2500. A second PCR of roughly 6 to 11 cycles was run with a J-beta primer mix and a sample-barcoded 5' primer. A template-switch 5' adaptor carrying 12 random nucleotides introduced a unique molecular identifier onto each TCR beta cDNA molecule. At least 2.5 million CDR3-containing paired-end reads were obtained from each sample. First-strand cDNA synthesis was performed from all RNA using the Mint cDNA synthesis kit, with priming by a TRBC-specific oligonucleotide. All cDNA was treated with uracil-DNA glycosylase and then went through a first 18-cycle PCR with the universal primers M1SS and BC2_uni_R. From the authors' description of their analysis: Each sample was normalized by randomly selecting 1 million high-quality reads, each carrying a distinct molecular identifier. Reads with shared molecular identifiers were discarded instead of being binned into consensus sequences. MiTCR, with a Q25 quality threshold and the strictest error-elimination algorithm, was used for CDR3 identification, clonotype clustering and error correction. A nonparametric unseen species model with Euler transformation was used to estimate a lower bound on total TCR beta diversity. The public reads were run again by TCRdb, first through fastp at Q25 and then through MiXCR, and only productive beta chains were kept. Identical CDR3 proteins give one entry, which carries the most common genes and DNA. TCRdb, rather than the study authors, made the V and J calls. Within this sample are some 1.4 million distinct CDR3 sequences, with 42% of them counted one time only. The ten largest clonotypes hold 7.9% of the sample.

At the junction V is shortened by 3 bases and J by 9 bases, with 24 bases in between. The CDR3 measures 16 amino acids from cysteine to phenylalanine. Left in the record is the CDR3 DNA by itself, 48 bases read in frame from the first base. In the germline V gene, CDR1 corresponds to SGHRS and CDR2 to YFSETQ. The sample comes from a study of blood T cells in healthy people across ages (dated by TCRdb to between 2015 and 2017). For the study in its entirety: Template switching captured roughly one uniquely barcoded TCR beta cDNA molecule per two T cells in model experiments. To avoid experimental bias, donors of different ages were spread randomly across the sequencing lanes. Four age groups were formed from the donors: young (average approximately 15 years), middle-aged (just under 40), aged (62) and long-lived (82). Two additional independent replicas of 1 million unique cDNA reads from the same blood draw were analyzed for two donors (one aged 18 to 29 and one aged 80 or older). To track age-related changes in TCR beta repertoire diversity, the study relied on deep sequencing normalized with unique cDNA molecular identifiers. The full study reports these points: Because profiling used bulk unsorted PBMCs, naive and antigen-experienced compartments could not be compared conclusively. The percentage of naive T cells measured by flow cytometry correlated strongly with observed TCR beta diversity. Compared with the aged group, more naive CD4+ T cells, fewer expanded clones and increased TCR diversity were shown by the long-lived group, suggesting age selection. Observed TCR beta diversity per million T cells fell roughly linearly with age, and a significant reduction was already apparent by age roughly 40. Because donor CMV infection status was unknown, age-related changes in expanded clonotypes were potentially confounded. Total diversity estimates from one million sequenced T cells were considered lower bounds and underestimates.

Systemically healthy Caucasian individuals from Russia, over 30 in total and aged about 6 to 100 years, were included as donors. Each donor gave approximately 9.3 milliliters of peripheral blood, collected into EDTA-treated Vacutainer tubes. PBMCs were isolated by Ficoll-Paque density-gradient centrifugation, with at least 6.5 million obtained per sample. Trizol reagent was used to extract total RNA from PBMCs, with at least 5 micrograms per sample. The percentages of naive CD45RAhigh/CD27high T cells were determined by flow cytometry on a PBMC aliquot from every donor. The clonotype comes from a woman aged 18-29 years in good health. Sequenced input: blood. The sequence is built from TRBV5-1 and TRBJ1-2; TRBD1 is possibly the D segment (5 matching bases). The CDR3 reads CASSWLGGDHLWCYTF. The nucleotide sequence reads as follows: TGCGCCAGCAGCTGGCTGGGCGGGGACCACTTATGGTGCTACACCTTC. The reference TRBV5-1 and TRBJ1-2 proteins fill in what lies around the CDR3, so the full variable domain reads KAGVTQTPRYLIKTRGQQVTLSCSPISGHRSVSWYQQTPGQGLQFLFEYFSETQRNKGNFPGRFSGRQFSNSRSEMNVSTLELGDSALYLCASSWLGGDHLWCYTFGSGTRLTVV.